This entry describes one TCR beta chain. Its antigen remains unidentified. This sample was included in a study of lung T cells in sarcoidosis with Löfgren's syndrome. Looking at the study overall: Analyses focused on Löfgren's syndrome patients.

Each CDR3 protein gets one entry after TCRdb re-called the reads with MiXCR. The sample lists roughly 20,000 distinct CDR3 sequences, roughly a fifth occurring once. Deletions cut 0 bases from V and 2 bases from J, with 4 bases between. This CDR3 comprises 13 residues. The germline gives CDR1 SGHNT, CDR2 YYREEE (reference sequence). The study's findings and limits: The most expanded V genes in Löfgren's patients were reportedly TRAV12-1 and TRBV2. Multiple Löfgren's syndrome patients reportedly shared TRAV12-1 and TRBV2 CDR3 motifs. These T cells possibly recognize a putative, unidentified sarcoidosis-associated antigen.

The sequenced sample was CD4+ T cells from PBMCs. The clonotype originates from a human donor with sarcoidosis (Löfgren's syndrome or another form), or a control subject (not recorded which). The chain employs TRBV5-4 and TRBJ2-3; no definite D call. The CDR3 reads CASSLEATDTQYF. As DNA, the CDR3 is TGTGCCAGCAGCTTGGAGGCCACAGATACGCAGTATTTT.